The subject of this entry is one T cell receptor (beta chain). This CDR3 is built from 13 residues. The ends were cut back, 0 bases at V and 5 bases at J, with 6 bases in the middle. Germline V gene lookup returns CDR1 SGHRS and CDR2 YFSETQ. As originally analysed: Nucleated cell counts were estimated from reference gene primer amplification. Assay used: immunoSEQ multiplex PCR; TCRdb lists only in-frame clones, some missing. The V and J calls and clone size are taken from that table; D and trimming were inferred from the DNA. The sample has about 34,000 clones, 77% seen once. This sample stems from a study of blood T cell repertoires in COVID-19. Across the study: Donors in the United States, Italy and Spain gave samples during acute or convalescent COVID-19. Sample material is recorded as cDNA or gDNA derived from T cells, B-cell-depleted T cells, or PBMCs.

The receptor was isolated from a human donor in a cohort sampled during active COVID-19. V is TRBV5-1 and J is TRBJ2-1, with D possibly matching TRBD1 (6 bases). Sequenced: peripheral blood. This chain's CDR3 is CASSLDRDNEQFF. DNA of the CDR3: TGCGCCAGCAGCTTGGACAGGGACAATGAGCAGTTCTTC. The variable domain in full, completed from reference TRBV5-1 and TRBJ2-1, reads KAGVTQTPRYLIKTRGQQVTLSCSPISGHRSVSWYQQTPGQGLQFLFEYFSETQRNKGNFPGRFSGRQFSNSRSEMNVSTLELGDSALYLCASSLDRDNEQFFGPGTRLTVL.